This TCR beta chain was identified during a study of CD8 T cells in ankylosing spondylitis. TCRdb processed the 5' RACE reads anew with MiXCR; each CDR3 protein has one entry. Of 150,000 to 200,000 distinct CDR3 sequences in the sample, around a tenth were seen once. This CDR3 region has 16 residues. Germline CDR1 SGHDN, CDR2 FVKESK. V was trimmed by 2 bases and J by 7 bases, leaving 18 bases between them. This sequence joins TRBV14 and TRBJ2-1; D might be TRBD2 (6 bases). This sequence was found in a male donor with ankylosing spondylitis or in good health (not recorded which). Material: blood, either unsorted or a sorted T cell fraction (not recorded which). The CDR3 loop reads CASSQRVLAGRNEQFF. CDR3 nucleotides: TGTGCCAGCAGCCAACGGGTCTTGGCAGGGAGGAATGAGCAGTTCTTC.